This TCR beta chain came from a study of blood T cell repertoires in COVID-19. Study summary: Sources were T cells, B-cell-depleted T cells, or PBMCs; the material itself was cDNA or gDNA.

The CDR3 has 15 amino acids. V lost 1 base, J lost 9 bases, and 17 bases lay in between. Germline CDR1 SGHNT, CDR2 YYREEE (reference sequence). The assay was immunoSEQ multiplex PCR, and TCRdb's table has in-frame clones only and misses some. The sample has about 150,000 clones, 80% to 90% seen once. The TCR sequence derives from a man aged 50 to 59 who had recovered from COVID-19. The sample was PBMCs or T cells enriched from blood (not recorded which). This chain connects TRBV5-4 to TRBJ2-1; the D is unclear. The CDR3, as DNA: TGTGCCAGCAGCTTGCCACTCCGGAGTAAGGTTGAGCAGTTCTTC. As protein: CASSLPLRSKVEQFF.